A selection of T cell receptor beta chains follows, all from one sample in a study of T cell clonotyping in hematopoietic cell transplantation. The method was immunoSEQ multiplex PCR; TCRdb's version includes in-frame clones alone and lacks a portion of them. This repertoire shows under 4,500 clones, 95% found once; its top ten account for about 0.91%. Sequenced here: PBMCs, sampled 30 days after allogeneic stem cell transplant. These receptors were obtained from a male patient aged 45-60 years who had an allogeneic stem cell transplant from a related donor, so the T cells may come from the graft donor. Some clones in this sample may be carry-over from other donors' samples. Each CDR3 is given with its conserved first and last residue. The order of the fields is clone size, V gene, J gene, D gene, CDR3 DNA, CDR3 protein. D genes are given only for firm matches. Size values are once, few and many counts, or a class for expanded clones, and some rows have none.

.,TRBV6-6,TRBJ1-2,TRBD1,TGTGCCAGCAGTCCCATTTCAGGGGGCGGGTATGGCTACACCTTC,CASSPISGGGYGYTF
.,TRBV29-1,TRBJ2-7,TRBD2,TGCAGCGTTGAGGCGGGAGGGGGGCGGACCTACGAGCAGTACTTC,CSVEAGGGRTYEQYF
.,TRBV6-1,TRBJ1-3,.,TGTGCCAGCAGTGAAGGGACGACTGGAAACACCATATATTTT,CASSEGTTGNTIYF
.,TRBV4-2,TRBJ1-1,TRBD1,TGTGCCAGCAGCCAAGAGGGACAGAAGAACACTGAAGCTTTCTTT,CASSQEGQKNTEAFF
.,TRBV19,TRBJ2-7,TRBD1,TGTGCCAGTAGTCCGGGACAGACCTACGAGCAGTACTTC,CASSPGQTYEQYF
.,TRBV5-1,TRBJ2-7,.,TGCGCCAGCAGCTTGGGAGGTGTCGAGCAGTACTTC,CASSLGGVEQYF
.,TRBV29-1,TRBJ2-1,TRBD1,TGCAGCGTTGAAGGACAGGGCAATGAGCAGTTCTTC,CSVEGQGNEQFF
.,TRBV5-1,TRBJ2-1,TRBD2,TGCGCCAGCAGCTCCACCGGACTAGTTAATGAGCAGTTCTTC,CASSSTGLVNEQFF
.,TRBV19,TRBJ2-2,.,TGTGCCAGTACCCCCAGGGTCGCACCGACCGGGGAGCTGTTTTTT,CASTPRVAPTGELFF
.,TRBV6-5,TRBJ1-4,.,TGTGCCAGCAGAAAAGGGGGGGAAAAACTGTTTTTT,CASRKGGEKLFF
.,TRBV12-5,TRBJ2-7,.,TGTGCTAGTAGAACCGGGACGGGACCCTACGAGCAGTACTTC,CASRTGTGPYEQYF
.,TRBV6-5,TRBJ1-2,TRBD1,TGTGCCAGCAGTATTGGACAGGGCAACGGCTACACCTTC,CASSIGQGNGYTF
.,TRBV7-2,TRBJ1-2,TRBD1,TGTGCCAGCAGCTTAGACCGATTACAGGGGGCGAAGTATGGCTACACCTTC,CASSLDRLQGAKYGYTF
few,TRBV9,TRBJ2-1,TRBD1,TGTGCCAGCAGCGCCTCCGGGACAGGGTACAATGAGCAGTTCTTC,CASSASGTGYNEQFF
.,TRBV4-3,TRBJ1-2,TRBD1,TGCGCCAGCAGCCAAGTTCTCGGGACAGGGGAAAGAGGCTACACCTTC,CASSQVLGTGERGYTF
.,TRBV19,TRBJ1-4,TRBD1,TGTGCCAGTCTACCCACAGGGGCCACCAATGAAAAACTGTTTTTT,CASLPTGATNEKLFF
.,TRBV30,TRBJ2-2,.,TGTGCCTGGATCCTGGGGAGAACCGGGGAGCTGTTTTTT,CAWILGRTGELFF
.,TRBV7-8,TRBJ1-5,TRBD1,TGTGCCAGCAGCCAGGACAGGGTGGTAATGAGCAATCAGCCCCAGCATTTT,CASSQDRVVMSNQPQHF
once,TRBV11-3,TRBJ2-2,TRBD2,TGTGCCAGCAGCCCCAGACTAGCGTCCACCGGGGAGCTGTTTTTT,CASSPRLASTGELFF
.,TRBV5-4,TRBJ1-6,.,TGTGCCAGCAGCTTGCATCGGGCAGGGCAAGATTCACCCCTCCACTTT,CASSLHRAGQDSPLHF
.,TRBV15,TRBJ1-4,.,TGTGCCACCAGCAGAGCCAGGGGTATGACTAATGAAAAACTGTTTTTT,CATSRARGMTNEKLFF
.,TRBV4-3,TRBJ2-7,.,TGCGCCAGCAGCCAAGAGATTTCCTCCTACGAGCAGTACTTC,CASSQEISSYEQYF
.,TRBV7-8,TRBJ1-3,.,TGTGCCAGCAGCTTACTTACTCGGGCGTCCGGAAACACCATATATTTT,CASSLLTRASGNTIYF
.,TRBV2,TRBJ1-1,.,TGTGCCAGCAGTGAAGAACGGCTGAACACTGAAGCTTTCTTT,CASSEERLNTEAFF
.,TRBV6-5,TRBJ1-2,.,TGTGCCAGCAGCCTCGCCCCCGGGGAGGGTAATGGCTACACCTTC,CASSLAPGEGNGYTF
.,TRBV6-1,TRBJ1-1,.,TGTGCCAGCAGTGAATTTATTGGAACTGAAGCTTTCTTT,CASSEFIGTEAFF
.,TRBV9,TRBJ2-1,.,TGTGCCAGCAGCGCACTTCGGGGGCCTCATGAGCAGTTCTTC,CASSALRGPHEQFF
once,TRBV5-1,TRBJ2-2,.,TGCGCCAGCAGCTTCGACGGGGTCACCGGGGAGCTGTTTTTT,CASSFDGVTGELFF
.,TRBV29-1,TRBJ1-1,.,TGCAGCACAATGGCGGGGTTCGGTGAAGCTTTCTTT,CSTMAGFGEAFF
few,TRBV15,TRBJ1-2,.,TGTGCCACCAGCACCCCGGACAGTTTCCTCTATGGCTACACCTTC,CATSTPDSFLYGYTF
.,TRBV11-2,TRBJ1-2,.,TGTGCCAGCAGCTTAGACGTGGATGGCTACACCTTC,CASSLDVDGYTF
once,TRBV29-1,TRBJ2-7,TRBD1,TGCAGCGTTTCCCCCGGGACAGGGCCCTACGAGCAGTACTTC,CSVSPGTGPYEQYF
.,TRBV9,TRBJ2-3,.,TGTGCCAGCAGCGTAGTGGGGAACACAGATACGCAGTATTTT,CASSVVGNTDTQYF
.,TRBV7-2,TRBJ2-3,TRBD2,TGTGCCAGCAGCCGGGGGGGATCAGATACGCAGTATTTT,CASSRGGSDTQYF
.,TRBV28,TRBJ1-6,.,TGTGCCAGCGGTGACCGGGACGCCTTCTACTTT,CASGDRDAFYF
.,TRBV7-9,TRBJ1-2,TRBD1,TGTGCCAGCAGCCCGGGACAGCGCTATGGCTACACCTTC,CASSPGQRYGYTF
.,TRBV4-2,TRBJ2-3,.,TGTGCCAGCAGCCCTCAGAGGGGAGAAGATACGCAGTATTTT,CASSPQRGEDTQYF